The T cell receptor beta chain under discussion was sequenced for a study of T-cell memory formation after mild COVID-19. This clonotype was seen repeatedly, ten times or more. The antigen is undetermined. TCRdb re-derived calls from the 5' RACE reads in MiXCR, one entry per CDR3 protein. The profile shows 250,000 to 300,000 distinct CDR3 sequences, about a sixth of them singletons. V shed 0 bases and J shed 3 bases, with 10 bases lying between them. Per germline, CDR1 SGHRS and CDR2 YFSETQ. The length of the CDR3 is 14 residues. Points from the study as a whole: Clones shrinking between day 15 and 85 showed a balanced CD4/CD8 split, and those that grew later tilted toward CD4+.

This receptor was taken from a man aged 18 to 30 who had mild COVID-19 (a few samples of this study predate the infection). Cell type and time point are not known. Material for sequencing was PBMCs or a T cell subset sorted from them (not recorded which). V and J are TRBV5-1 and TRBJ2-7; D is ambiguous. CDR3 residues: CASSLVSPHYEQYF. The CDR3 bases are TGCGCCAGCAGCTTGGTGTCGCCCCACTACGAGCAGTACTTC.